The 23 T cell receptor beta chains in this list originate from one sample, sequenced in a study of cytomegalovirus exposure and HLA in healthy donors. Sequencing was performed with immunoSEQ multiplex PCR; in TCRdb, only in-frame clones are kept and a portion is missing. Among hundreds of thousands of clones, 86% were seen once, and the ten largest hold 0.65% to 0.95%. Sequences were obtained from PBMCs. The receptors shown here come from a woman aged 18-29 years in good health and CMV-seronegative.

This clone was recorded once. The chain carries TRBV27 and TRBJ2-3; D ambiguous. Germline CDR1 is MNHEY and CDR2 is SMNVEV (reference sequence). The CDR3 runs 12 residues. V was trimmed by 6 bases and J by 5 bases, leaving 9 bases between them. DNA of the CDR3: TGTGCCAGCAGGCCTGGCGGAGATACGCAGTATTTT. Translating it yields CASRPGGDTQYF.

CDR3 bases: TGTGCCAGCAGCGCTAGCGGGAGGGCCAAAATGTTCGCGAACACCGGGGAGCTGTTTTTT. This encodes CASSASGRAKMFANTGELFF. The V and J genes are TRBV9 and TRBJ2-2, with 12 positions matching TRBD2. Germline loops: CDR1 SGDLS, CDR2 YYNGEE. Trimming took 3 bases from V and 0 from J; bases not matched to a gene: 12. The CDR3 has 20 residues.

The chain recombines TRBV7-2 with TRBJ2-7, with 7 bases aligning to TRBD1. The CDR3 has 17 residues. Per the germline V gene, CDR1 is SGHTA and CDR2 is FQGNSA. V gave up 2 bases and J gave up 2 bases; unmatched junction bases: 12. The CDR3 sequence: CASSLLFGQASAYEQYF. The DNA of the CDR3 is TGTGCCAGCAGCTTATTATTCGGACAGGCCAGCGCCTACGAGCAGTACTTC.

This clone has just one count. V and J are TRBV6-4 and TRBJ1-2, with D maybe TRBD1 (6 bases). The CDR3 spans 13 residues. V lost 6 bases, J lost 2 bases, and 10 bases lay in between. The germline gives CDR1 MRHNA, CDR2 SNTAGT. The CDR3 coding sequence is TGTGCCAGCAGACCGGACAGAAACTATGGCTACACCTTC. Translating gives CASRPDRNYGYTF.

This chain joins TRBV5-1 and TRBJ2-3; 9 positions agree with TRBD2. V lost 0 bases and J lost 5; bases outside the gene matches: 10. Germline CDR1 is SGHRS and CDR2 is YFSETQ. This CDR3 region has 17 residues. CDR3 bases: TGCGCCAGCAGCTTGGTTCTAGCGGGGAGCAACGGAGATACGCAGTATTTT. It is translated as CASSLVLAGSNGDTQYF.

In the case of this clone: The identical CDR3 is also encoded by other nucleotide sequences in the sample. This chain joins TRBV5-1 and TRBJ2-5, with 11 bases identical to TRBD2. Germline V CDR1 and CDR2: SGHRS, YFSETQ. The trim removed 5 bases at V and 1 base at J, leaving 7 bases unmatched. The CDR3 length is 16 residues. CDR3 sequence (DNA): TGCGCCAGCAGTTCCCCTAGCGGGGGGACCCAAGAGACCCAGTACTTC. Its protein is CASSSPSGGTQETQYF.

The V and J genes are TRBV15 and TRBJ2-3; D is possibly TRBD2 (6 bases). Trimming pared 1 base from V and 9 bases from J, leaving 8 bases between. CDR1 is LNHNV and CDR2 is YYDKDF in the germline V gene (reference sequence). This CDR3 contains 12 residues. Written as DNA, the CDR3 is TGTGCCACCAGCAGAGGGGCGGGAACGCAGTATTTT. This sequence encodes CATSRGAGTQYF. The variable domain in full, with the rest retrieved from reference TRBV15 and TRBJ2-3, is DAMVIQNPRYQVTQFGKPVTLSCSQTLNHNVMYWYQQKSSQAPKLLFHYYDKDFNNEADTPDNFQSRRPNTSFCFLDIRSPGLGDTAMYLCATSRGAGTQYFGPGTRLTVL.

The rearrangement joins TRBV30 to TRBJ1-1; 7 bases line up with TRBD1. The CDR3 consists of 13 residues. The ends lost 4 bases at V and 6 bases at J; junction bases unmatched: 8. The V gene's germline CDR1 is GTSNPN and CDR2 SVGIG (reference sequence). The CDR3 here is CAWKARGVSEAFF. CDR3 sequence (DNA): TGTGCCTGGAAGGCCAGGGGGGTTTCTGAAGCTTTCTTT.

This chain uses TRBV29-1 with TRBJ2-2; a possible D gene is TRBD1 (6 bases). Trimming shortened V by 5 bases and J by 0 bases, and 16 bases separated the two germline ends. Germline V gene data show CDR1 as SQVTM and CDR2 as ANQGSEA. The CDR3 covers 16 residues. CDR3: CSVSTYREANTGELFF. The CDR3 DNA is TGCAGCGTTTCTACTTACAGGGAAGCGAACACCGGGGAGCTGTTTTTT.

CDR3 residues: CASSVGSGGQSNQPQHF. In DNA, the CDR3 is TGTGCCAGCAGCGTAGGGTCAGGAGGTCAGAGCAATCAGCCCCAGCATTTT. This chain links TRBV9 with TRBJ1-5; no definite D call. Germline lookup yields CDR1 SGDLS and CDR2 YYNGEE. Trimming stripped 0 bases from V and 1 base from J, with 14 bases between. The CDR3 has 17 amino acids.

This sequence joins TRBV4-1 and TRBJ1-1, with D hard to call. CDR1 is MGHRA and CDR2 is YSYEKL in the germline V gene. The CDR3 length is 15 residues. Trimming left V 1 base short and J 3 bases short, with 12 bases between. For the CDR3, the DNA is TGCGCCAGCAGCCAAGTTCTAGTGCGGTACACTGAAGCTTTCTTT. Translation: CASSQVLVRYTEAFF.

This clone was detected a few times. V is TRBV2 and J is TRBJ2-7; D remains unclear. V lost 2 bases to trimming and J lost 3 bases, with 8 bases between them. The CDR3 runs 13 residues. Germline CDR1 SNHLY, CDR2 FYNNEI. CDR3 sequence: CASSESSGYEQYF. The CDR3 nucleotides are TGTGCCAGCAGTGAATCGTCGGGCTACGAGCAGTACTTC.

The gene calls are TRBV7-9 and TRBJ1-2, with TRBD1 as a possible D gene (6 bases). The CDR3 sequence is 16 residues long. Germline lookup yields CDR1 SEHNR and CDR2 FQNEAQ (reference sequence). Trimming removed 3 bases from V and 2 bases from J, with 16 bases in between. CDR3 DNA: TGTGCCAGCAGCTTCCGGCAGGGGACGATAAACTATGGCTACACCTTC. This translates into CASSFRQGTINYGYTF.

The chain joins TRBV15 to TRBJ2-5, with D perhaps TRBD2 (5 bases). In germline, CDR1 is LNHNV, CDR2 YYDKDF (reference sequence). Deletions cut 0 bases from V and 1 base from J, with 9 bases between. There are 15 residues in the CDR3. The CDR3 DNA sequence: TGTGCCACCAGCAGAGATCAGCGGTTCCAAGAGACCCAGTACTTC. This encodes CATSRDQRFQETQYF.

The chain links TRBV2 to TRBJ2-1; D may be TRBD1 (7 bases). CDR3 length: 17 residues. Germline-derived CDR1 and CDR2 are SNHLY and FYNNEI. V was pared by 7 bases and J by 10 bases, with 29 bases between. The CDR3 is CASTTTGGGFRDREQFF. Here the CDR3 DNA reads TGTGCCAGCACTACGACTGGAGGGGGCTTCCGTGACAGAGAGCAGTTCTTC.

This chain joins TRBV6-1 and TRBJ1-1; D not certain. The V gene lost 8 bases and the J gene lost 0 bases, with 10 bases spanning the gap. The CDR3 has 13 amino acids. Germline V gene sequence: CDR1 MNHNS, CDR2 SASEGT. The CDR3 region is CASLRLMNTEAFF. In DNA, the CDR3 is TGTGCCAGCTTGAGGCTCATGAACACTGAAGCTTTCTTT.

The V gene is TRBV28, the J gene TRBJ1-6; D gene uncertain. This CDR3 region has 13 residues. V lost 3 bases to trimming and J lost 4 bases, with 4 bases between them. From germline, CDR1 is MDHEN and CDR2 SYDVKM. The CDR3 is CASSLRYNSPLHF. CDR3 in DNA: TGTGCCAGCAGTTTGAGATATAATTCACCCCTCCACTTT.

J is TRBJ2-1 and V is TRBV7-9; TRBD2 might be the D (6 bases). This CDR3 region has 14 residues. Trimming stripped 5 bases from V and 6 bases from J, with 14 bases between. Germline-derived CDR1 and CDR2 are SEHNR and FQNEAQ (reference sequence). The CDR3 spells CASSPLTSRNEQFF. Here the CDR3 DNA reads TGTGCCAGCAGCCCACTCACTAGCCGCAATGAGCAGTTCTTC.

V is TRBV6-5 and J is TRBJ2-7, with TRBD1 matching over 8 bases. V was pared by 6 bases and J by 4 bases, with 8 bases of the junction left unmatched. The germline CDR1 and CDR2 sequences are MNHEY and SVGAGI. CDR3 length: 14 amino acids. The CDR3 DNA reads TGTGCCAGCAGGCCCGACAGGGGCGCGTACGAGCAGTACTTC. Translation: CASRPDRGAYEQYF.

The V and J genes are TRBV4-2 and TRBJ1-1, with TRBD1 identical over 7 bases. Trimming removed 3 bases from V and 5 bases from J; junction bases left unmatched: 9. This CDR3 contains 15 residues. CDR1 and CDR2 (germline): LGHNA, YNFKEQ. Here the CDR3 reads CASSQKGQGGTEAFF. DNA for the CDR3: TGTGCCAGCAGCCAGAAAGGGCAGGGGGGAACTGAAGCTTTCTTT.

This rearrangement joins TRBV11-1 to TRBJ1-1; the D gene is possibly TRBD1 (5 bases). From germline, CDR1 is SGHAT and CDR2 FQDESV (reference sequence). The CDR3 is 14 residues long. The V end lost 5 bases, the J end lost 1 base, and 11 bases lay between the germline ends. In DNA form, the CDR3 reads TGTGCCAGCAGCCCTACAGGTACGAACACTGAAGCTTTCTTT. Residues: CASSPTGTNTEAFF.

The rearrangement links TRBV27 to TRBJ2-2; 12 bases are a match to TRBD2. CDR3 length: 17 residues. Unmatched junction bases numbered 12, after V lost 5 bases and J lost 8 bases. CDR1 and CDR2 from the germline V gene are MNHEY and SMNVEV (reference sequence). DNA for the CDR3: TGTGCCAGCAGTCCCCGAGGGGCTAGCGGGAGGGGTGGGGAGCTGTTTTTT. As protein: CASSPRGASGRGGELFF.

The rearrangement uses TRBV6-1 and TRBJ1-5; tentatively, D is TRBD1 (5 bases). The CDR3 sequence is 15 residues long. Germline-derived CDR1 and CDR2 are MNHNS and SASEGT. V lost 6 bases, J lost 0 bases, and 12 bases lay in between. CDR3 sequence: CASRGGSYSNQPQHF. CDR3 in DNA: TGTGCCAGCAGGGGGGGGAGTTATAGCAATCAGCCCCAGCATTTT.